The clone carrying this T cell receptor (beta chain) was seen once. Per the study methods: Estimated nucleated cell counts came from reference gene primer amplification. Data came from immunoSEQ multiplex PCR; TCRdb stores just in-frame clones and leaves some out. Clone size and the V and J calls come from that table; the DNA yielded D and trimming. Here the sample spans some 150,000 clones, 84% being singletons. The data stem from a study of blood T cell repertoires in COVID-19. Looking at the study overall: Acute and convalescent COVID-19 specimens originated in the United States, Italy and Spain.

Between the trimmed V and J ends, which lost 5 bases and 6 bases, there was a span of 14 bases. The CDR3 is made up of 14 amino acids. Germline CDR1 reads SGHVS; CDR2 reads FQNEAQ. The sample taken for sequencing was peripheral blood. This sequence joins TRBV7-8 and TRBJ1-3, with D perhaps TRBD1 (5 bases). The sequence was obtained from a human donor in a cohort sampled during active COVID-19. CDR3 sequence (DNA): TGTGCCAGCAGCCCGAGCGGGGGTGCAAACACCATATATTTT. Translated, it gives CASSPSGGANTIYF.